Following are 31 T cell receptor beta chains from one sample sequenced in a study of blood T cell repertoires in COVID-19 (dated by TCRdb to the early 2020s). The library was prepared using the immunoSEQ multiplex PCR assay. What TCRdb holds here is the immuneACCESS table cut down to in-frame rearrangements. Part of the clones is not present; checked against another copy, under half of the missing clones reflect an unresolved V gene, and the others are unexplained. This sample has approximately 30,000 clones in its table, and roughly 80% of those were observed once. In total, the top ten clones hold around 50% of the sample. Source material: peripheral blood. The receptors originated from a man between 45 and 60 years old with active or convalescent COVID-19.

J is TRBJ2-7 and V is TRBV11-2; a weak D match, TRBD1 (6 bases). This CDR3 has 13 residues. Trimming stripped 2 bases from V and 2 bases from J, with 7 bases between. Germline values: CDR1 SGHAT, CDR2 FQNNGV. Written as DNA, the CDR3 is TGTGCCAGCAGCTTAAAGGGGGCCTACGAGCAGTACTTC. This sequence encodes CASSLKGAYEQYF. Variable domain in full (rest from reference TRBV11-2 and TRBJ2-7): EAGVAQSPRYKIIEKRQSVAFWCNPISGHATLYWYQQILGQGPKLLIQFQNNGVVDDSQLPKDRFSAERLKGVDSTLKIQPAKLEDSAVYLCASSLKGAYEQYFGPGTRLTVT.

This clone has a handful of counts. The chain has TRBV5-1 and TRBJ2-7; TRBD2 might be the D (5 bases). This CDR3 has 15 residues. V was cut by 3 bases and J by 3 bases, with 16 bases left in between. Per germline, CDR1 SGHRS and CDR2 YFSETQ. CDR3: CASSSTALGGYEQYF. In DNA, the CDR3 is TGCGCCAGCAGCTCCACAGCACTAGGAGGCTACGAGCAGTACTTC.

The chain combines TRBV7-6 with TRBJ2-1, with D possibly matching TRBD1 (7 bases). Germline CDR1 reads SGHVS; CDR2 reads FNYEAQ. The length of the CDR3 is 13 residues. V was shortened by 5 bases and J by 9 bases, with 14 bases between the two germline ends. CDR3 sequence reads: CASSINRGGEQFF. CDR3 DNA sequence: TGTGCCAGCAGCATCAACAGGGGAGGTGAGCAGTTCTTC. The full variable domain, its missing parts supplied by reference TRBV7-6 and TRBJ2-1, is GAGVSQSPRYKVTKRGQDVALRCDPISGHVSLYWYRQALGQGPEFLTYFNYEAQQDKSGLPNDRFSAERPEGSISTLTIQRTEQRDSAMYRCASSINRGGEQFFGPGTRLTVL.

V usage is TRBV20-1 and J usage is TRBJ2-7, with TRBD2 matching 13 bases. CDR1 is DFQATT, CDR2 SNEGSKA, per germline (reference sequence). This CDR3 has 14 amino acids. The V gene end was trimmed by 3 bases and the J gene end by 4 bases; junction bases not matched to a gene: 3. For the CDR3, the DNA is TGCAGTGCTAGTGTGACTAGCGGGGGGTACGAGCAGTACTTC. Amino acids: CSASVTSGGYEQYF.

V and J are TRBV7-6 and TRBJ2-2; 11 nucleotides align to TRBD1. The CDR3 extends over 17 amino acids. V gave up 5 bases and J gave up 7 bases; unmatched junction bases: 12. Germline values: CDR1 SGHVS, CDR2 FNYEAQ. For the CDR3, the DNA is TGTGCCAGCAGCCCGACGGGGGGACAGGGGGTTTTCGGGGAGCTGTTTTTT. The encoded protein is CASSPTGGQGVFGELFF.

V usage is TRBV2 and J usage is TRBJ2-2, with 8 bases lining up with TRBD1. Germline CDR1 and CDR2: SNHLY and FYNNEI. V trimming: 5 bases; J trimming: 4 bases; junction bases outside the gene matches: 3. The CDR3 is 14 amino acids. Here the CDR3 reads CASSTGGGTGELFF. The CDR3 nucleotides read TGTGCCAGCAGTACAGGGGGAGGCACCGGGGAGCTGTTTTTT.

The gene calls are TRBV6-1 and TRBJ2-3, with 9 bases fitting TRBD1. The CDR3 is 15 residues long. V lost 3 bases to trimming and J lost 3 bases; unmatched junction nucleotides: 4. Germline values: CDR1 MNHNS, CDR2 SASEGT. The CDR3 loop reads CASSDRDRVTDTQYF. DNA of the CDR3: TGTGCCAGCAGTGACCGGGACAGGGTAACAGATACGCAGTATTTT.

Here the CDR3 reads CASSLRKGEGNNEQFF. The CDR3 DNA sequence: TGTGCCAGCAGCTTAAGAAAAGGGGAGGGAAACAATGAGCAGTTCTTC. The chain recombines TRBV7-6 with TRBJ2-1; 7 bases are shared with TRBD2. V shed 2 bases, J shed 5 bases, and the junction held 9 bases outside the gene matches. This CDR3 comprises 16 residues. In germline, CDR1 is SGHVS, CDR2 FNYEAQ.

The chain carries TRBV5-1 and TRBJ1-2, with 8 positions matching TRBD1. The CDR3 contains 15 residues. With V trimmed by 7 bases and J by 2 bases, 10 bases remained unmatched. Germline loops: CDR1 SGHRS, CDR2 YFSETQ. The CDR3 protein is CASRSGQGYNYGYTF. CDR3 coding DNA: TGCGCCAGCCGAAGCGGACAGGGATACAACTATGGCTACACCTTC.

The chain is built from TRBV7-8 and TRBJ2-7; 9 bases are shared with TRBD2. The CDR3 covers 15 residues. Per germline, CDR1 SGHVS and CDR2 FQNEAQ. V lost 5 bases, J lost 3 bases, and 8 bases stayed unmatched. The CDR3 is CASSPGLASYYEQYF. For the CDR3, the DNA is TGTGCCAGCAGCCCCGGACTAGCGAGCTACTACGAGCAGTACTTC.

The chain has TRBV30 and TRBJ2-7; TRBD2 matches 8 bases. The V gene's germline CDR1 is GTSNPN and CDR2 SVGIG (reference sequence). J lost 4 bases, V lost 0 bases, and 5 bases had no gene match. The CDR3 extends over 14 amino acids. This CDR3 reads CAWSVRREVYEQYF. CDR3 bases: TGTGCCTGGAGTGTACGGCGGGAGGTGTACGAGCAGTACTTC.

The sample holds one count of this clone. This sequence joins TRBV18 and TRBJ2-3, with 7 bases aligning to TRBD1. The CDR3 totals 16 residues. Per the germline V gene, CDR1 is KGHSH and CDR2 is LQKENI. With V trimmed by 3 bases and J by 0 bases, 6 bases remained unmatched. CDR3 nucleotide sequence: TGTGCCAGCTCACCTAGACAGGGTGGGAGCACAGATACGCAGTATTTT. Translation: CASSPRQGGSTDTQYF.

The V and J genes are TRBV9 and TRBJ2-5; TRBD1 matches at 7 bases. Losses at the gene ends were 0 bases for V and 4 bases for J; bases not matched to a gene: 3. The CDR3 has 14 amino acids. Germline values: CDR1 SGDLS, CDR2 YYNGEE. The CDR3 coding sequence is TGTGCCAGCAGCGTAGACAGGGGAACAGAGACCCAGTACTTC. Amino acid sequence: CASSVDRGTETQYF.

The gene calls are TRBV4-1 and TRBJ2-5, with TRBD2 matching over 10 bases. Germline-derived CDR1 and CDR2 are MGHRA and YSYEKL. This CDR3 has 15 residues. V lost 4 bases, J lost 2 bases, and 4 bases stayed unmatched. In DNA, the CDR3 is TGCGCCAGCAGCCGCGGAGCGGGGGGGCAAGAGACCCAGTACTTC. Translated: CASSRGAGGQETQYF.

The genes are TRBV5-3 and TRBJ2-1, with 13 positions matching TRBD2. TRBV5-3 is classed as an ORF, of uncertain function. With V trimmed by 6 bases and J by 15 bases, 21 bases remained unmatched. There are 17 residues in the CDR3. As DNA, the CDR3 is TGTGCCAGAAACATTCTACTAAAGGGACTAGCGGGACTTTATCGGTTCTTC. Translated, it gives CARNILLKGLAGLYRFF.

The V call is TRBV11-2, the J call TRBJ2-7; 9 bases are shared with TRBD2. Per the germline V gene, CDR1 is SGHAT and CDR2 is FQNNGV. The CDR3 covers 15 residues. Germline trimming cut 5 bases from V and 0 bases from J; bases unmatched to any gene: 5. The CDR3 spells CASSEFSGSSYEQYF. Written as DNA, the CDR3 is TGTGCCAGCAGCGAATTTAGCGGGAGCTCCTACGAGCAGTACTTC.

The chain is built from TRBV30 and TRBJ1-2; TRBD1 might be the D (6 bases). The CDR3 is made up of 11 amino acids. The germline V gene has CDR1 GTSNPN and CDR2 SVGIG (reference sequence). Trimming removed 5 bases from V and 7 bases from J, with 11 bases in between. DNA for the CDR3: TGTGCCTGGGCAGGGGCAAGTGGCTACACCTTC. Encoded protein: CAWAGASGYTF.

V usage is TRBV2 and J usage is TRBJ2-4; D gene unclear. The CDR3 contains 14 residues. Germline V gives CDR1 SNHLY, CDR2 FYNNEI. V lost 3 bases and J lost 0, with 6 bases in between. The DNA for the CDR3 is TGTGCCAGCAGTGACGAACTAGCCAAAAACATTCAGTACTTC. It translates to CASSDELAKNIQYF.

This clone was counted only a few times. The V gene is TRBV14, the J gene TRBJ1-5; D uncertain. CDR3 size: 15 residues. Trimming pared 2 bases from V and 5 bases from J, leaving 13 bases between. The germline gives CDR1 SGHDN, CDR2 FVKESK. The CDR3 coding sequence is TGTGCCAGCAGCCAATTTGCGGGTTTCCATCAGCCCCAGCATTTT. Translation gives CASSQFAGFHQPQHF.

The genes are TRBV7-2 and TRBJ2-1; D is uncertain. In germline, CDR1 is SGHTA, CDR2 FQGNSA. This CDR3 is built from 12 residues. Trimming took off 2 bases at V and 4 bases at J, with 3 bases between the two ends. The CDR3: CASSLLYNEQFF. DNA for the CDR3: TGTGCCAGCAGCTTACTTTACAATGAGCAGTTCTTC.

V gene TRBV27 combines with J gene TRBJ2-2; a possible D gene is TRBD1 (7 bases). The CDR3 runs 16 residues. In germline, CDR1 is MNHEY, CDR2 SMNVEV (reference sequence). Trimming cost V 2 bases and J 6 bases, with 16 bases left between them. The CDR3 DNA follows: TGTGCCAGCAGTTTAAGGAGGGGGCGAGTGTCCGGGGAGCTGTTTTTT. It encodes CASSLRRGRVSGELFF.

This clone was counted between two and nine times. This chain uses TRBV7-8 with TRBJ2-2; unclear D gene. CDR1 and CDR2 (germline): SGHVS, FQNEAQ. Trimming shortened V by 9 bases and J by 2 bases, and 19 bases separated the two germline ends. The CDR3 is made up of 16 amino acids. The CDR3 region is CASRSPKLQNTGELFF. The CDR3 DNA reads as TGTGCCAGTCGTTCCCCGAAACTACAAAACACCGGGGAGCTGTTTTTT.

Only one count was recorded for this clone. This chain uses TRBV5-1 with TRBJ2-7, with 9 bases lining up with TRBD1. Germline values: CDR1 SGHRS, CDR2 YFSETQ. The CDR3 has 13 amino acids. V lost 5 bases and J lost 7; bases outside the gene matches: 7. The CDR3 loop is CASSAQGAREQYF. The CDR3, as DNA: TGCGCCAGCAGTGCACAGGGGGCGCGGGAGCAGTACTTC. The variable domain in full, with the rest retrieved from reference TRBV5-1 and TRBJ2-7, is KAGVTQTPRYLIKTRGQQVTLSCSPISGHRSVSWYQQTPGQGLQFLFEYFSETQRNKGNFPGRFSGRQFSNSRSEMNVSTLELGDSALYLCASSAQGAREQYFGPGTRLTVT.

The gene calls are TRBV2 and TRBJ1-4; the D is unclear. V lost 7 bases to trimming and J lost 8 bases, with 14 bases between them. Per germline, CDR1 SNHLY and CDR2 FYNNEI. CDR3 length: 13 residues. CDR3 nucleotide sequence: TGTGCCAGCATAATTCCGGGAGACGAAAAACTGTTTTTT. Encoded protein: CASIIPGDEKLFF.

The chain couples TRBV18 to TRBJ1-2; D ambiguous. This CDR3 contains 15 residues. From germline, CDR1 is KGHSH and CDR2 LQKENI. The ends were cut back, 3 bases at V and 1 base at J, with 12 bases in the middle. The CDR3 DNA reads TGTGCCAGCTCACCCTACAACCGGGATAACTATGGCTACACCTTC. It specifies CASSPYNRDNYGYTF.

This clone occurred once. This chain uses TRBV24-1 with TRBJ2-3; the match to TRBD1 covers 8 bases. Looked up from germline, CDR1 is KGHDR and CDR2 is SFDVKD. After removal of 4 bases from V and 1 base from J, the junction contained 12 bases not matched to a gene. There are 18 residues in the CDR3. In DNA form, the CDR3 reads TGTGCCACCAGTGACGCGGGACAGGTTTTTTCTCGCACAGATACGCAGTATTTT. It specifies CATSDAGQVFSRTDTQYF.

This chain uses TRBV13 with TRBJ2-2; 7 bases agree with TRBD1. The junction had 5 bases not matched to a gene; V was cut back by 5 bases and J by 5 bases. The CDR3 loop spans 14 amino acids. Per the germline V gene, CDR1 is PRHDT and CDR2 is FYEKMQ (reference sequence). The CDR3 bases are TGTGCCAGCAGCATACAGGGGCGGACCGGGGAGCTGTTTTTT. Translating gives CASSIQGRTGELFF.

This clone occurred once. In nucleotides, the CDR3 is TGCGCCAGCAGCCAAAACCCAGGGCGCGAGGATGGCTACACCTTC. Amino acids: CASSQNPGREDGYTF. The V gene is TRBV4-1, the J gene TRBJ1-2; D may be TRBD1 (5 bases). V lost 2 bases and J 6 bases, leaving 16 bases between the germline ends. The CDR3 consists of 15 residues. Germline V gene data show CDR1 as MGHRA and CDR2 as YSYEKL.

This chain links TRBV24-1 with TRBJ2-7; TRBD1 aligns across 8 bases. Trimming cost V 4 bases and J 5 bases; bases outside gene matches: 6. CDR1 and CDR2 from the germline V gene are KGHDR and SFDVKD. There are 14 residues in the CDR3. Written as DNA, the CDR3 is TGTGCCACCAGTGACCTAGGACAGGGTCACGAGCAGTACTTC. Translated, it gives CATSDLGQGHEQYF.

This sequence joins TRBV10-3 and TRBJ1-3; D is perhaps TRBD1 (5 bases). From germline, CDR1 is ENHRY and CDR2 SYGVKD. There are 13 residues in the CDR3. V was trimmed by 6 bases and J by 0 bases, leaving 6 bases between them. This CDR3 is CAIRQVSGNTIYF. In nucleotides, the CDR3 is TGTGCCATCAGACAGGTCTCTGGAAACACCATATATTTT.

The V and J genes are TRBV3-1 (or the pseudogene TRBV3-2) and TRBJ1-2; D remains ambiguous. The CDR3 extends over 13 amino acids. Trimming took off 2 bases at V and 6 bases at J, with 10 bases between the two ends. Germline CDR1 reads LGHDT; CDR2 reads YNNKEL (reference sequence). CDR3 protein: CASSQTRGDGYTF. The CDR3 nucleotides read TGTGCCAGCAGCCAAACCCGGGGAGATGGCTACACCTTC.